This T cell receptor beta chain originates from a study of blood T cell repertoires in COVID-19. Study summary: Collection of acute and convalescent COVID-19 samples took place in the United States, Italy and Spain.

Methods used by the authors: Quantification of nucleated cells was approximated via reference gene primer amplification. TCRdb's copy holds only in-frame clones and misses some; the assay was immunoSEQ multiplex PCR. V and J calls and clone size are copied from that table; D and trimming were computed from the DNA. The repertoire holds 450,000 to 500,000 clones, approximately 85% seen once, with approximately 2.9% in the top ten. Trimming pared 2 bases from V and 5 bases from J, leaving 12 bases between. The CDR3 totals 14 residues. CDR1 LGHNT and CDR2 FRNRAP come from the germline V gene. Sequenced sample: peripheral blood. The V call is TRBV12-5, the J call TRBJ2-5, with D possibly being TRBD1 (7 bases). This receptor was obtained from a human donor in a cohort sampled during active COVID-19. The CDR3 sequence: CASGLRRGRETQYF. The CDR3 DNA reads TGTGCTAGTGGTTTGAGGAGGGGGCGGGAGACCCAGTACTTC.